The rows below give T cell receptor beta chains drawn from one sample of a study of T cells in localized non-small cell lung cancer. The table came from immunoSEQ multiplex PCR; TCRdb's copy has only in-frame clones and leaves some out. The table includes tens of thousands of clones, 70% to 90% detected once. The material sequenced was peripheral blood, taken before any cancer treatment. Every receptor here comes from a male donor at least 60 years old with stage III squamous cell lung carcinoma. CDR3s include the opening cysteine and the closing phenylalanine or tryptophan. Fields, in order: V gene, D gene, J gene, clone size, CDR3 DNA, CDR3 protein. A D gene is named only where the DNA matches it firmly. Clone size is not always given. Where it is, it says once, few, many or a class for expanded clones.

V: TRBV28
D: TRBD1
J: TRBJ2-5
size: NA
DNA: TGTGCCAGCATAGGGGTCGACAGGGGGGGAGAGACCCAGTACTTC
CDR3: CASIGVDRGGETQYF

V: TRBV14
D: TRBD1
J: TRBJ1-1
size: NA
DNA: TGTGCCAGCAGCCAAGATAGAATGGCTAGCTCCGACAGGGAGGCAGCTTTCTTT
CDR3: CASSQDRMASSDREAAFF

V: TRBV19
D: TRBD1
J: TRBJ1-1
size: NA
DNA: TGTGCCAGTAGTATCCCGATTTGGACAGGAATGAACACTGAAGCTTTCTTT
CDR3: CASSIPIWTGMNTEAFF

V: TRBV11-2
D: NA
J: TRBJ1-1
size: NA
DNA: TGTGCCAGCAGCTTAGGAATCAACACTGAAGCTTTCTTT
CDR3: CASSLGINTEAFF

V: TRBV7-9
D: NA
J: TRBJ1-1
size: NA
DNA: TGTGCCAGCAGCTTTCACCAAGAGAACACTGAAGCTTTCTTT
CDR3: CASSFHQENTEAFF

V: TRBV7-3
D: TRBD1
J: TRBJ1-6
size: NA
DNA: TGTGCCAGCAGCTCGGGGACAGGAAATAATTCACCCCTCCACTTT
CDR3: CASSSGTGNNSPLHF

V: TRBV5-7
D: TRBD2
J: TRBJ2-7
size: NA
DNA: TGTGCCAGCAGCTTGGGCAGAAACAGGACTAGCGGACCCTACGAGCAGTACTTC
CDR3: CASSLGRNRTSGPYEQYF

V: TRBV7-6
D: NA
J: TRBJ2-3
size: once
DNA: TGTGCCAGCAGCTTGGAGGATACGCAGTATTTT
CDR3: CASSLEDTQYF

V: TRBV6-1
D: TRBD1
J: TRBJ2-7
size: NA
DNA: TGTGCCAGCAGAAATAGACAGGGGGCCTCCTACGAGCAGTACTTC
CDR3: CASRNRQGASYEQYF

V: TRBV6-5
D: NA
J: TRBJ2-6
size: NA
DNA: TGTGCCAGCAGTTATTTGGGCCTCTCTGGGGCCAACGTCCTGACTTTC
CDR3: CASSYLGLSGANVLTF

V: TRBV15
D: NA
J: TRBJ2-1
size: once
DNA: TGTGCCACCAGCTATAGCGCGAGCTCCTACAATGAGCAGTTCTTC
CDR3: CATSYSASSYNEQFF

V: TRBV4-2
D: TRBD2
J: TRBJ2-3
size: NA
DNA: TGTGCCAGCATCAGAACCCTAGCGGGGGGCCAGGATACGCAGTATTTT
CDR3: CASIRTLAGGQDTQYF

V: TRBV28
D: NA
J: TRBJ1-6
size: few
DNA: TGTGCCAGCAGACCCGGGACGGCTTATAATTCACCCCTCCACTTT
CDR3: CASRPGTAYNSPLHF

V: TRBV5-6
D: NA
J: TRBJ1-3
size: NA
DNA: TGTGCCAGCCGACGTTGGTTCTCTGGAAACACCATATATTTT
CDR3: CASRRWFSGNTIYF

V: TRBV10-3
D: TRBD2
J: TRBJ2-3
size: NA
DNA: TGTGCCATCTCGGGGGGAGTAGGAGATACGCAGTATTTT
CDR3: CAISGGVGDTQYF

V: TRBV7-9
D: NA
J: TRBJ1-4
size: NA
DNA: TGTGCCAGCAGCTTTGGAGGATTGGAAAAACTGTTTTTT
CDR3: CASSFGGLEKLFF

V: TRBV29-1
D: NA
J: TRBJ1-2
size: NA
DNA: TGCAGCGTTGAAGCGAAAGTGGGTTATGGCTACACCTTC
CDR3: CSVEAKVGYGYTF

V: TRBV7-3
D: NA
J: TRBJ2-1
size: once
DNA: TGTGCCAGCAGCGGAAATTTAGCCAATGAGCAGTTCTTC
CDR3: CASSGNLANEQFF

V: TRBV7-9
D: NA
J: TRBJ1-1
size: NA
DNA: TGTGCCAGCAGCTTACAGGGGAACACTGAAGCTTTCTTT
CDR3: CASSLQGNTEAFF

V: TRBV28
D: NA
J: TRBJ1-5
size: NA
DNA: TGTGCCAGCTCCCCCCCGTGGCAGCCCCAGCATTTT
CDR3: CASSPPWQPQHF

V: TRBV5-1
D: TRBD1
J: TRBJ2-7
size: NA
DNA: TGCGCCAGCAGCTTGGGCGAGGGACAGGGGAGAAACGAGCAGTACTTC
CDR3: CASSLGEGQGRNEQYF

V: TRBV14
D: TRBD2
J: TRBJ2-5
size: NA
DNA: TGTGCCAGCAGCCAAGAGAGGCAGCTAGCGGGAGGGCGAGAGACCCAGTACTTC
CDR3: CASSQERQLAGGRETQYF

V: TRBV7-3
D: TRBD1
J: TRBJ1-2
size: NA
DNA: TGTGCCAGTTCGACAGGGACTAACTATGGCTACACCTTC
CDR3: CASSTGTNYGYTF